Following are 21 T cell receptor beta chains from one sample sequenced in a study of shared clonotypes between healthy human individuals. Assay used: immunoSEQ multiplex PCR; TCRdb lists only in-frame clones, some missing. The table lists 1 million to 1.3 million clones, about four fifths of them singletons. The specimen was memory CD4+ T cells from PBMCs. Documented subset: CD45RA-negative fraction. The receptors were sampled from a man between 18 and 35 years old in good health. Some clones in this sample may be carry-over from other donors' samples.

The V and J genes are TRBV30 and TRBJ2-7; 7 bases map to TRBD2. V lost 0 bases to trimming and J lost 0 bases; unmatched junction nucleotides: 5. Germline V gene data show CDR1 as GTSNPN and CDR2 as SVGIG (reference sequence). The CDR3 runs to 15 residues. The CDR3 region is CAWSVSSGSSYEQYF. As DNA, the CDR3 is TGTGCCTGGAGTGTTTCTAGCGGAAGCTCCTACGAGCAGTACTTC.

This chain connects TRBV9 to TRBJ2-7; D possibly corresponds to TRBD2 (5 bases). The germline gives CDR1 SGDLS, CDR2 YYNGEE. The CDR3 is made up of 14 amino acids. The germline V and J ends were trimmed by 4 bases and 0 bases, with 11 bases remaining between them. Here the CDR3 DNA reads TGTGCCAGCAGCACCCGGAGGTTCTCCTACGAGCAGTACTTC. Translation gives CASSTRRFSYEQYF. Full variable domain (missing parts from reference TRBV9 and TRBJ2-7): DSGVTQTPKHLITATGQRVTLRCSPRSGDLSVYWYQQSLDQGLQFLIQYYNGEERAKGNILERFSAQQFPDLHSELNLSSLELGDSALYFCASSTRRFSYEQYFGPGTRLTVT.

Many counts were recorded for this clone. This sequence joins TRBV6-5 and TRBJ1-1, with a tentative D call TRBD1 (5 bases). V was trimmed by 2 bases and J by 3 bases, leaving 13 bases between them. This CDR3 is 15 amino acids long. CDR1 is MNHEY and CDR2 is SVGAGI in the germline V gene. In DNA form, the CDR3 reads TGTGCCAGCAGTTACAATAGGGGTGGAGACACTGAAGCTTTCTTT. As protein: CASSYNRGGDTEAFF.

This clone occurred a few times. The chain combines TRBV10-3 with TRBJ2-6; 8 nucleotides match TRBD1. The trim removed 3 bases at V and 2 bases at J, leaving 3 bases unmatched. Germline lookup yields CDR1 ENHRY and CDR2 SYGVKD. There are 16 residues in the CDR3. The CDR3 loop reads CAISERTGTGANVLTF. CDR3 DNA: TGTGCCATCAGTGAACGGACAGGGACTGGGGCCAACGTCCTGACTTTC.

The chain links TRBV5-1 to TRBJ2-1; D call uncertain. Per germline, CDR1 SGHRS and CDR2 YFSETQ. V lost 4 bases and J 14 bases, leaving 22 bases between the germline ends. The CDR3 totals 14 residues. The CDR3 spells CASSPDLGLRTKFF. CDR3 coding DNA: TGCGCCAGCAGCCCGGACCTGGGTCTAAGAACGAAGTTCTTC.

This clone was seen a few times. The chain has TRBV2 and TRBJ1-2; maybe TRBD1 (6 bases). This CDR3 spans 16 amino acids. Germline V gives CDR1 SNHLY, CDR2 FYNNEI. Deletions cut 6 bases from V and 0 bases from J, with 17 bases between. This CDR3 reads CASSRGQIYTNYGYTF. The CDR3 DNA reads TGTGCCAGCAGCCGTGGACAGATATACACTAACTATGGCTACACCTTC.

Turning to this clone: This may come from a read error, since a much larger clone is one base off. Additional DNA sequences in this sample encode the identical CDR3. V is TRBV6-5 and J is TRBJ1-2, with 7 nucleotides matching TRBD1. Germline CDR1 is MNHEY and CDR2 is SVGAGI. This CDR3 has 13 amino acids. V lost 6 bases and J lost 1; bases outside the gene matches: 2. This chain's CDR3 is CASRRDSNYGYTF. Written as DNA, the CDR3 is TGTGCCAGCAGGCGGGACAGTAACTATGGCTACACCTTC.

This rearrangement joins TRBV6-1 to TRBJ1-1, with no clear D. Trimming left V 4 bases short and J 2 bases short, with 8 bases between. This CDR3 is 13 amino acids long. The germline CDR1 and CDR2 sequences are MNHNS and SASEGT. The CDR3 coding sequence is TGTGCCAGCAGTGCCAACAGTAACACTGAAGCTTTCTTT. It yields the protein CASSANSNTEAFF.

This clone was observed a few times. This sample includes further DNA sequences coding for the same CDR3. V is TRBV29-1 and J is TRBJ2-7; D not resolved. Germline assignment: CDR1 SQVTM and CDR2 ANQGSEA. V was trimmed by 6 bases and J by 0 bases, leaving 6 bases between them. CDR3 length equals 11 residues. The CDR3 is CSVGGSYEQYF. For the CDR3, the DNA is TGCAGCGTGGGCGGCTCCTACGAGCAGTACTTC.

This clone was detected once. The chain links TRBV7-9 to TRBJ1-5; no reliable D call. There are 11 residues in the CDR3. V lost 4 bases to trimming and J lost 11 bases, with 9 bases between them. Germline-derived CDR1 and CDR2 are SEHNR and FQNEAQ (reference sequence). The CDR3 DNA sequence: TGTGCCAGCAGCTCTAGTGTCGCCCAGCATTTT. Residues: CASSSSVAQHF.

This clone was observed many times. This chain links TRBV7-2 with TRBJ2-4; tentatively, D is TRBD1 or TRBD2 (5 bases each). Trimming took off 5 bases at V and 1 base at J, with 9 bases between the two ends. The CDR3 covers 14 residues. CDR1 and CDR2 from the germline V gene are SGHTA and FQGNSA. The CDR3 nucleotides are TGTGCCAGCAGCGGGACGGGGGCCAAAAACATTCAGTACTTC. It specifies CASSGTGAKNIQYF.

The gene calls are TRBV7-2 and TRBJ1-5; D remains ambiguous. Germline V lookup: CDR1 SGHTA, CDR2 FQGNSA. This CDR3 spans 15 amino acids. Trimming stripped 5 bases from V and 4 bases from J, with 15 bases between. The DNA for the CDR3 is TGTGCCAGCAGCAACCGGGTCGAGAGAAATCAGCCCCAGCATTTT. Its translation: CASSNRVERNQPQHF.

The rearrangement joins TRBV15 to TRBJ2-5; the D call may be TRBD1 or TRBD2 (5 bases each). The CDR3 spans 13 residues. Trimming took off 5 bases at V and 7 bases at J, with 14 bases between the two ends. The germline CDR1 and CDR2 sequences are LNHNV and YYDKDF (reference sequence). The CDR3 sequence: CATSGTSLGTQYF. The DNA of the CDR3 is TGTGCCACCAGCGGGACGTCCCTGGGGACCCAGTACTTC.

The chain recombines TRBV5-1 with TRBJ2-5, with D perhaps matching TRBD2 (5 bases). Trimming took 4 bases from V and 0 from J, leaving 13 bases between them. Germline V gene sequence: CDR1 SGHRS, CDR2 YFSETQ. The CDR3 has 15 residues. CDR3 sequence reads: CASSLMDGDQETQYF. CDR3 bases: TGCGCCAGCAGCCTGATGGACGGGGACCAAGAGACCCAGTACTTC.

The rearrangement uses TRBV7-3 and TRBJ1-2; TRBD1 is a possible D gene (5 bases). The V end lost 4 bases, the J end lost 8 bases, and 17 bases lay between the germline ends. Germline CDR1 reads SGHTA; CDR2 reads FQGTGA. CDR3 length equals 14 residues. The CDR3 DNA follows: TGTGCCAGCAGCTCCTACGGGGGTTCGGAAGGCTACACCTTC. Translated, it gives CASSSYGGSEGYTF.

The chain joins TRBV9 to TRBJ2-1, with D possibly being TRBD2 (5 bases). Germline CDR1 and CDR2: SGDLS and YYNGEE. Trimming removed 2 bases from V and 6 bases from J, with 15 bases in between. CDR3 length: 15 residues. The CDR3 sequence is CASSVGAGWGNEQFF. In DNA, the CDR3 is TGTGCCAGCAGCGTGGGCGCGGGTTGGGGCAATGAGCAGTTCTTC.

This clone was seen just once. The chain recombines TRBV5-1 with TRBJ1-1; D remains ambiguous. The length of the CDR3 is 14 residues. V was cut by 0 bases and J by 1 base, with 7 bases left in between. Germline values: CDR1 SGHRS, CDR2 YFSETQ. In DNA form, the CDR3 reads TGCGCCAGCAGCTTGGAGCCGAAGAACACTGAAGCTTTCTTT. Protein sequence: CASSLEPKNTEAFF. Looking up the rest from reference TRBV5-1 and TRBJ1-1 gives the full variable domain: KAGVTQTPRYLIKTRGQQVTLSCSPISGHRSVSWYQQTPGQGLQFLFEYFSETQRNKGNFPGRFSGRQFSNSRSEMNVSTLELGDSALYLCASSLEPKNTEAFFGQGTRLTVV.

This clone has a single count. The chain recombines TRBV6-1 with TRBJ2-7; 9 bases map to TRBD2. The CDR3 contains 16 residues. Germline CDR1 reads MNHNS; CDR2 reads SASEGT. The V gene end was trimmed by 2 bases and the J gene end by 7 bases; junction bases not matched to a gene: 12. The CDR3 spells CASSEKDVASGAEQYF. CDR3 DNA sequence: TGTGCCAGCAGTGAAAAAGACGTGGCTAGCGGGGCGGAGCAGTACTTC.

This chain connects TRBV5-1 to TRBJ1-2; D gene unclear. V was pared by 4 bases and J by 0 bases, with 13 bases between. CDR3 size: 15 residues. From germline, CDR1 is SGHRS and CDR2 YFSETQ. The CDR3 nucleotides read TGCGCCAGCAGCGTACGGACTGAAGCTAACTATGGCTACACCTTC. This sequence encodes CASSVRTEANYGYTF.

The chain uses TRBV6-1 and TRBJ2-3, with 9 bases aligning to TRBD2. Germline V gene sequence: CDR1 MNHNS, CDR2 SASEGT. The CDR3 consists of 15 residues. Germline trimming cut 6 bases from V and 0 bases from J; bases unmatched to any gene: 4. The CDR3 loop is CASRTSGASTDTQYF. The CDR3 bases are TGTGCCAGCAGGACTAGCGGTGCTAGCACAGATACGCAGTATTTT.

Note on this clone: A much larger clone sits a single nucleotide away, making a read error possible. Other DNA sequences in this sample translate to the same CDR3. The chain uses TRBV28 and TRBJ2-7; tentatively, D is TRBD1 or TRBD2 (5 bases each). Per germline, CDR1 MDHEN and CDR2 SYDVKM. The CDR3 totals 13 residues. Trimming left V 2 bases short and J 0 bases short, with 5 bases between. The chain's CDR3 is CASSLGGSYEQYF. The CDR3 DNA follows: TGTGCCAGCAGTTTAGGGGGCTCCTACGAGCAGTACTTC.